This passage covers 24 T cell receptor beta chains from one sample sequenced in a study of blood T cell repertoires in COVID-19 (dated by TCRdb to 2018 to 2020). The library was obtained by the immunoSEQ multiplex PCR assay. As stored in TCRdb, this immuneACCESS dataset retains in-frame rearrangements with V and J assigned. A fraction of the clones does not appear; measured against another copy, unresolved V genes explain less than half of the discrepancy, and the remainder lacks a known reason. Present in this sample are almost 70,000 clones, 79% of which were seen just once. Clones ranked in the top ten supply 40% to 50% of the sample. The sample consisted of peripheral blood. The source is a human donor in a cohort sampled during active COVID-19.

V gene TRBV30 combines with J gene TRBJ1-1; 9 bases agree with TRBD1. Germline V gene sequence: CDR1 GTSNPN, CDR2 SVGIG (reference sequence). J was trimmed by 3 bases and V by 6 bases; bases with no gene match: 5. The CDR3 covers 13 residues. CDR3 amino acids: CACPGQGDTEAFF. CDR3 DNA: TGTGCCTGTCCGGGACAGGGAGACACTGAAGCTTTCTTT.

The chain links TRBV11-2 to TRBJ2-7; 8 bases line up with TRBD1. CDR3 length equals 14 residues. The germline V gene has CDR1 SGHAT and CDR2 FQNNGV. V lost 5 bases, J lost 6 bases, and 9 bases stayed unmatched. The CDR3 region has the DNA TGTGCCAGCAGCCGAAGACAGGGGAAAGGCGAGCAGTACTTC. Protein sequence: CASSRRQGKGEQYF.

V gene TRBV23-1 combines with J gene TRBJ1-5; 9 nucleotides agree with TRBD1. TRBV23-1 is sorted into the ORF group, with uncertain function. V was clipped by 8 bases and J by 2 bases; unmatched bases: 7. The CDR3 is made up of 15 amino acids. The CDR3, as DNA: TGCGCCAGCCACAGGGGGCTGATCTGCAATCAGCCCCAGCATTTT. This encodes CASHRGLICNQPQHF.

This chain uses TRBV5-1 with TRBJ2-7; D possibly corresponds to TRBD2 (6 bases). Germline lookup yields CDR1 SGHRS and CDR2 YFSETQ. The CDR3 spans 13 residues. V was cut by 0 bases and J by 7 bases, with 11 bases left in between. Here the CDR3 reads CASSLGRAGEQYF. The CDR3 DNA reads TGCGCCAGCAGCTTGGGAAGGGCGGGGGAGCAGTACTTC.

This clone appeared a few times. The rearrangement links TRBV20-1 to TRBJ1-2, with D unresolved. Germline V CDR1 and CDR2: DFQATT, SNEGSKA (reference sequence). Trimming pared 3 bases from V and 7 bases from J, leaving 15 bases between. The CDR3 covers 13 residues. The CDR3: CSASWEGGVGYTF. The CDR3 nucleotides are TGCAGTGCTAGTTGGGAGGGCGGCGTTGGCTACACCTTC.

The chain recombines TRBV2 with TRBJ1-2; TRBD1 is a possible D gene (5 bases). In germline, CDR1 is SNHLY, CDR2 FYNNEI. With 8 bases removed from V and 3 bases from J, the gap between germline ends came to 13 bases. The CDR3 length is 13 residues. Written as DNA, the CDR3 is TGTGCCAGCCTTCAGGGTAGGGACTATGGCTACACCTTC. Translation gives CASLQGRDYGYTF.

This chain connects TRBV14 to TRBJ1-2; D remains unclear. This CDR3 is 14 amino acids long. In germline, CDR1 is SGHDN, CDR2 FVKESK. The germline V and J ends were trimmed by 0 bases and 8 bases, with 13 bases remaining between them. The CDR3 protein is CASSQDPSARGYTF. The CDR3 DNA reads TGTGCCAGCAGCCAAGATCCGTCCGCTCGGGGCTACACCTTC. Drawing the rest from reference TRBV14 and TRBJ1-2, the complete variable domain is EAGVTQFPSHSVIEKGQTVTLRCDPISGHDNLYWYRRVMGKEIKFLLHFVKESKQDESGMPNNRFLAERTGGTYSTLKVQPAELEDSGVYFCASSQDPSARGYTFGSGTRLTVV.

The chain couples TRBV15 to TRBJ2-7; D perhaps matches TRBD1 (6 bases). Germline V CDR1 and CDR2: LNHNV, YYDKDF (reference sequence). This CDR3 region has 14 residues. Trimming took 5 bases from V and 7 from J, leaving 18 bases between them. The CDR3 is CATSPLGHGGEQYF. The CDR3 region has the DNA TGTGCCACCAGCCCCCTGGGACATGGGGGAGAGCAGTACTTC.

This clone was seen a few times. This chain uses TRBV5-1 with TRBJ1-4; D is perhaps TRBD1 (5 bases). Per the germline V gene, CDR1 is SGHRS and CDR2 is YFSETQ. There are 15 residues in the CDR3. Trimming stripped 0 bases from V and 10 bases from J, with 16 bases between. As DNA, the CDR3 is TGCGCCAGCAGCTTGGTATCGGAGGGTAGGGGAAAACTGTTTTTT. The encoded protein is CASSLVSEGRGKLFF. The full variable domain, with the rest looked up from reference TRBV5-1 and TRBJ1-4, is KAGVTQTPRYLIKTRGQQVTLSCSPISGHRSVSWYQQTPGQGLQFLFEYFSETQRNKGNFPGRFSGRQFSNSRSEMNVSTLELGDSALYLCASSLVSEGRGKLFFGSGTQLSVL.

Only one count was recorded for this clone. The chain recombines TRBV5-4 with TRBJ2-5; D is uncertain. This CDR3 is built from 12 residues. Germline V CDR1 and CDR2: SGHNT, YYREEE (reference sequence). Deletions cut 2 bases from V and 5 bases from J, with 7 bases between. The CDR3 DNA reads TGTGCCAGCAGCTTCGCGAGGGAGACCCAGTACTTC. Translating gives CASSFARETQYF.

The V gene is TRBV7-6, the J gene TRBJ1-1, with D possibly matching TRBD1 (5 bases). The CDR3 consists of 16 residues. V was trimmed by 1 base and J by 0 bases, leaving 12 bases between them. Germline V gives CDR1 SGHVS, CDR2 FNYEAQ. The CDR3 DNA reads as TGTGCCAGCAGCTTAGGGGGGAGGCAATTGAACACTGAAGCTTTCTTT. As protein: CASSLGGRQLNTEAFF.

The rearrangement links TRBV10-1 to TRBJ2-2, with a tentative D call TRBD1 (5 bases). This CDR3 contains 15 residues. In germline, CDR1 is WNHNN, CDR2 SYGVQD (reference sequence). V was cut by 3 bases and J by 2 bases, with 10 bases left in between. This chain's CDR3 is CASSEQALNTGELFF. The CDR3 coding sequence is TGCGCCAGCAGTGAACAGGCCCTTAACACCGGGGAGCTGTTTTTT.

The J gene is TRBJ1-6, the V gene TRBV7-9, with D possibly being TRBD1 (5 bases). Germline lookup yields CDR1 SEHNR and CDR2 FQNEAQ (reference sequence). V was cut by 2 bases and J by 10 bases, with 12 bases left in between. The CDR3 length is 14 residues. The CDR3 DNA reads TGTGCCAGCAGCTTACTCAGGGAGGGGTCACCCCTCCACTTT. Its translation is CASSLLREGSPLHF.

The V and J genes are TRBV12-3 or TRBV12-4 and TRBJ2-7; the D gene is possibly TRBD2 (5 bases). The V and J ends lost 7 bases and 6 bases respectively, with 13 bases between them. This CDR3 region has 12 residues. The CDR3: CASTRRWGEQYF. CDR3 in DNA: TGTGCCAGCACCAGGAGGTGGGGCGAGCAGTACTTC.

The chain employs TRBV5-1 and TRBJ2-5, with 14 bases identical to TRBD2. Per germline, CDR1 SGHRS and CDR2 YFSETQ. The V segment lost 5 bases and the J segment 4 bases; nucleotides outside the gene matches: 4. CDR3 length: 15 residues. CDR3 sequence reads: CASRTGTSGGETQYF. CDR3 DNA: TGCGCCAGCAGAACCGGGACTAGCGGGGGAGAGACCCAGTACTTC.

This chain uses TRBV11-2 with TRBJ2-3, with a possible D match to TRBD1 (5 bases). Germline-derived CDR1 and CDR2 are SGHAT and FQNNGV. The CDR3 is made up of 13 amino acids. Trimming took 2 bases from V and 6 from J, leaving 9 bases between them. The CDR3 protein is CASSLTRVDTQYF. The CDR3 bases are TGTGCCAGCAGCTTAACCAGGGTGGATACGCAGTATTTT.

This clone was found a few times. The V gene is TRBV19, the J gene TRBJ2-3, with unresolved D. The germline V gene encodes CDR1 LNHDA and CDR2 SQIVND (reference sequence). The CDR3 has 15 residues. Trimming shortened V by 1 base and J by 0 bases, and 8 bases separated the two germline ends. The CDR3 sequence: CASSIVGGSTDTQYF. The CDR3 coding sequence is TGTGCCAGTAGTATAGTTGGCGGTAGCACAGATACGCAGTATTTT.

This chain connects TRBV6-2 or TRBV6-3 to TRBJ2-2; TRBD1 agrees at 12 bases. The CDR3 runs 16 residues. V lost 5 bases, J lost 6 bases, and 7 bases stayed unmatched. CDR1 and CDR2 (germline): MNHEY, SVGEGT. The CDR3: CASSPGDRGQSGELFF. The CDR3 DNA sequence: TGTGCCAGCAGTCCCGGGGACAGGGGGCAATCCGGGGAGCTGTTTTTT.

CDR3 nucleotide sequence: TGCAGCGTGAAGTCGACAGGGGTTAACTATGGCTACACCTTC. Protein product: CSVKSTGVNYGYTF. V gene TRBV29-1 combines with J gene TRBJ1-2; 8 positions match TRBD1. Per germline, CDR1 SQVTM and CDR2 ANQGSEA. CDR3 length: 14 amino acids. Trimming removed 6 bases from V and 1 base from J; junction bases left unmatched: 7.

This rearrangement joins TRBV6-5 to TRBJ2-7, with D perhaps TRBD1 (6 bases). There are 15 residues in the CDR3. V lost 2 bases to trimming and J lost 2 bases, with 13 bases between them. Germline CDR1 is MNHEY and CDR2 is SVGAGI. The CDR3 nucleotides read TGTGCCAGCAGTTACAAAAGACAGGCACCCTACGAGCAGTACTTC. Translated, it gives CASSYKRQAPYEQYF.

This clone has only one observation. The V gene is TRBV19, the J gene TRBJ1-5; 7 nucleotides line up with TRBD1. The CDR3 runs 14 residues. CDR1 and CDR2 (germline): LNHDA, SQIVND (reference sequence). V shed 2 bases, J shed 7 bases, and the junction held 5 bases outside the gene matches. DNA of the CDR3: TGTGCCAGTAGTATAACGACAGGGCGGCAGCCCCAGCATTTT. This gives the protein CASSITTGRQPQHF. Drawing the rest from reference TRBV19 and TRBJ1-5, the complete variable domain is DGGITQSPKYLFRKEGQNVTLSCEQNLNHDAMYWYRQDPGQGLRLIYYSQIVNDFQKGDIAEGYSVSREKKESFPLTVTSAQKNPTAFYLCASSITTGRQPQHFGDGTRLSIL.

This clone was seen only once. This sequence joins TRBV28 and TRBJ2-5; 12 bases are a match to TRBD2. Germline V CDR1 and CDR2: MDHEN, SYDVKM. This CDR3 has 15 amino acids. V shed 6 bases, J shed 4 bases, and the junction held 6 bases outside the gene matches. This CDR3 reads CASRLAGGHRETQYF. CDR3 nucleotides: TGTGCCAGCAGACTAGCGGGGGGTCATCGAGAGACCCAGTACTTC.

The CDR3 DNA is TGTGCCAGCAAAAGGGACAGGGACAGCAATCAGCCCCAGCATTTT. Protein sequence: CASKRDRDSNQPQHF. The chain uses TRBV4-2 and TRBJ1-5; 9 nucleotides agree with TRBD1. J was trimmed by 1 base and V by 7 bases; bases with no gene match: 5. Germline CDR1 reads LGHNA; CDR2 reads YNFKEQ. The CDR3 runs 15 residues.

This clone was found a few times. V usage is TRBV28 and J usage is TRBJ1-5; D is perhaps TRBD1 (6 bases). The CDR3 has 13 residues. From germline, CDR1 is MDHEN and CDR2 SYDVKM. V dropped 7 bases and J dropped 5 bases, with 12 bases sitting between them. CDR3 bases: TGTGCCAGCACATCAGGGGTTGATCAGCCCCAGCATTTT. Protein sequence: CASTSGVDQPQHF.